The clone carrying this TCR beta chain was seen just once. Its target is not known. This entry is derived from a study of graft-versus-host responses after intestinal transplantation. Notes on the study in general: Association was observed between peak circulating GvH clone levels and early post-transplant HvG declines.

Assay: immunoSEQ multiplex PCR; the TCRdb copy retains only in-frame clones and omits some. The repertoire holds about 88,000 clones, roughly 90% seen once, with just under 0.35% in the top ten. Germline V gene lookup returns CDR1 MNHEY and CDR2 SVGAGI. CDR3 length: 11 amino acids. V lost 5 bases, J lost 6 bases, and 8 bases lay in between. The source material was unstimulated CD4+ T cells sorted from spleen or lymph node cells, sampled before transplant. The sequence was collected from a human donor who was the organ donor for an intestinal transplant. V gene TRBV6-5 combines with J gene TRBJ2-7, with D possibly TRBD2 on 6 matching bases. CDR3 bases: TGTGCCAGCAGTCAGGGAGGCGAGCAGTACTTC. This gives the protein CASSQGGEQYF.